This note documents a single T cell receptor (beta chain) sequence. Antigen: not known. TCRdb's copy holds only in-frame clones and misses some; the assay was immunoSEQ multiplex PCR. The table lists 45,000 to 60,000 clones, roughly 88% of them singletons. This CDR3 is built from 13 residues. V shed 5 bases and J shed 6 bases, with 13 bases lying between them. From germline, CDR1 is SGHAT and CDR2 FQDESV (reference sequence). The sample belongs to a study of OX40 agonist ivuxolimab in advanced cancers. Whole-study context: Three patients had partial responses: one hepatocellular carcinoma, two cutaneous melanoma.

Notes on the study in general: The specificity for antigen of the expanded peripheral T cells was not determined. At 0.1 to 3.0 mg/kg and by week 6, clonal expansion occurred in CD4+ and CD8+ blood T cells. In CD8+ T cells, expanded clones were on average more numerous than in CD4+.

This chain joins TRBV11-1 and TRBJ2-5, with D possibly matching TRBD2 (5 bases). The source was CD4+ or CD8+ T cells sorted from blood, collected in a trial of the OX40 agonist ivuxolimab. This sequence was found in an adult with an advanced solid tumor such as melanoma, head and neck, liver or kidney cancer. The chain's CDR3 is CASSVGLTQTQYF. The DNA for the CDR3 is TGTGCCAGCAGCGTCGGACTGACTCAGACCCAGTACTTC. Full variable domain (rest looked up from reference TRBV11-1 and TRBJ2-5): EAEVAQSPRYKITEKSQAVAFWCDPISGHATLYWYRQILGQGPELLVQFQDESVVDDSQLPKDRFSAERLKGVDSTLKIQPAELGDSAMYLCASSVGLTQTQYFGPGTRLLVL.